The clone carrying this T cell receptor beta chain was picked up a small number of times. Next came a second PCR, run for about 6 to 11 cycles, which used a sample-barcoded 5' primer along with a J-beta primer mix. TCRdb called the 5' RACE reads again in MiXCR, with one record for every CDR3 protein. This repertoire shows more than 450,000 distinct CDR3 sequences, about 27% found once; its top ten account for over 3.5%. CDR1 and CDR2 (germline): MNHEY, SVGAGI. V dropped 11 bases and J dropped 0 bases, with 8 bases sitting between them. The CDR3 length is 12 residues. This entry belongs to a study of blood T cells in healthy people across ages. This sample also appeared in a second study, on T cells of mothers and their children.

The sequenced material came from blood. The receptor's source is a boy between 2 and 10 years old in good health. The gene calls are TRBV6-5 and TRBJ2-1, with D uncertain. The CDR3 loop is CAARSSYNEQFF. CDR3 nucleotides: TGTGCCGCAAGGAGCTCCTACAATGAGCAGTTCTTC.